The source of this TCR beta chain is a study of T-cell reconstitution after alpha-beta-depleted transplantation in children. Study results and limitations: Diversity and T-cell counts at one year after transplant derived mostly from new T cells. In patients about two months after transplant, alpha-beta T cells reportedly arose from several hundred expanded graft clones.

A note on this clonotype: Its matching antigen is unknown.

The authors prepared the TCRbeta library with unique molecular identifiers. TCRdb analysed the PCR reads with MiXCR anew, one entry per CDR3 protein. The data show 300,000 to 400,000 distinct CDR3 sequences, about 17% seen once. The source material was PBMCs, mostly from graft donor cells, sampled 360 days after TCRalphabeta/CD19-depleted stem cell transplant. This TCR derives from a male patient aged 2 to 10 who had a stem cell transplant for acute lymphoblastic leukemia, so the T cells may come from the graft donor.

The CDR3 DNA follows: TGTGCCAGCAGCAAAGGACAGATCACCGGGGAGCTGTTTTTT. Its translation: CASSKGQITGELFF. The rearrangement joins TRBV6-2 or TRBV6-3 to TRBJ2-2; D might be TRBD1 (6 bases). Looked up from germline, CDR1 is MNHEY and CDR2 is SVGEGT. Trimming shortened V by 6 bases and J by 4 bases, and 12 bases separated the two germline ends. The CDR3 extends over 14 amino acids.